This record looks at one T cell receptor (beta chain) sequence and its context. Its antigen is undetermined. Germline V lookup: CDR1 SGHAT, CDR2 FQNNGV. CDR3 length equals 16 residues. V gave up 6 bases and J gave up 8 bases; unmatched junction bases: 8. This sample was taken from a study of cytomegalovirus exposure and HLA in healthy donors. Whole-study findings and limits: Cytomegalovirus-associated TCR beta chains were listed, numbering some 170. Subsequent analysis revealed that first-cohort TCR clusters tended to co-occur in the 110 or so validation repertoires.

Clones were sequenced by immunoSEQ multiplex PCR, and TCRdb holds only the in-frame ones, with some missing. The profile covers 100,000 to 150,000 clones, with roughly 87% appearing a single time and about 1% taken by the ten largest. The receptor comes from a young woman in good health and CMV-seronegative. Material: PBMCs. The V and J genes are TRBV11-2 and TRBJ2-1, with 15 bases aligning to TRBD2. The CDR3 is CASRRGLAGGLDEQFF. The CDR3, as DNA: TGTGCCAGCAGACGAGGACTAGCGGGAGGGTTAGATGAGCAGTTCTTC.